This T cell receptor beta chain was sequenced during a study of T cell repertoires in cytomegalovirus infection. This clonotype has a handful of counts. Antigen specificity is unknown. Study-wide findings and caveats: Individuals carrying CMV plus the relevant HLA were identified by cumulative frequency of public TCR beta families. HLA-C-restricted, CMV-specific TCR beta clonotypes were dominant ex vivo.

TCRdb re-derived calls from the reads in MiXCR, one entry per CDR3 protein. Seen here are around 310,000 distinct CDR3 sequences, around a sixth observed once, and the top ten hold about 11%. The sample was PBMCs. This sequence originates from a human donor in good health (CMV status not recorded). Some clones in this sample may be carry-over from other donors' samples.

The CDR3 DNA is TGCAGTGCTAGCCCTGGGACGGCGGGGGGTCAGCCCCAGCATTTT. Encoded protein: CSASPGTAGGQPQHF. The rearrangement uses TRBV20-1 and TRBJ1-5; TRBD1 is a possible D gene (5 bases). The germline CDR1 and CDR2 sequences are DFQATT and SNEGSKA (reference sequence). Trimming took 3 bases from V and 6 from J, leaving 18 bases between them. The CDR3 consists of 15 residues.